The clone carrying this T cell receptor (beta chain) was picked up one time. Seattle enrolled patients during active infection and tracked them longitudinally. Germline values: CDR1 LNHDA, CDR2 SQIVND (reference sequence). The ends were cut back, 3 bases at V and 2 bases at J, with 6 bases in the middle. This CDR3 comprises 13 residues. The data stem from a study of blood T cell repertoires in COVID-19. Original processing notes: Cell counts per sample came from amplifying reference gene primers. Sequenced by immunoSEQ multiplex PCR; TCRdb stores in-frame clones only, minus some. The V and J calls and the clone size are those of that table, but D and trimming were determined from the DNA. This table holds under 450,000 clones, approximately 88% found once.

This receptor was obtained from a woman aged 45-65 years with COVID-19, enrolled during active disease. Sequenced input: peripheral blood. This chain links TRBV19 with TRBJ2-3; no firm D call. The CDR3 sequence: CASSIAHTDTQYF. The CDR3 DNA is TGTGCCAGTAGTATTGCACACACAGATACGCAGTATTTT.